Below are 10 T cell receptor beta chains sequenced from a single sample in a study of blood T cell repertoires in COVID-19. Assay used: immunoSEQ multiplex PCR; TCRdb lists only in-frame clones, some missing. The sample has approximately 110,000 clones, about 86% seen once. The specimen was peripheral blood. All receptors derive from an elderly man with acute or convalescent COVID-19.

The rearrangement links TRBV30 to TRBJ2-6; D possibly corresponds to TRBD1 (7 bases). Trimming stripped 5 bases from V and 0 bases from J, with 11 bases between. The germline V gene encodes CDR1 GTSNPN and CDR2 SVGIG (reference sequence). The CDR3 runs 15 residues. In nucleotides, the CDR3 is TGTGCCTGGGGAGGGGACAGCTCTGGGGCCAACGTCCTGACTTTC. Its translation: CAWGGDSSGANVLTF.

V usage is TRBV7-2 and J usage is TRBJ2-5; 9 bases fit TRBD1. J was trimmed by 0 bases and V by 5 bases; bases with no gene match: 7. The CDR3 runs to 16 residues. The germline CDR1 and CDR2 sequences are SGHTA and FQGNSA. CDR3 DNA: TGTGCCAGCAGCAACCGGGACAGGGTGTACCAAGAGACCCAGTACTTC. It encodes CASSNRDRVYQETQYF.

J is TRBJ1-5 and V is TRBV7-2; 9 positions match TRBD1. The CDR3 loop spans 18 amino acids. Germline V gene sequence: CDR1 SGHTA, CDR2 FQGNSA. The V gene end was trimmed by 1 base and the J gene end by 2 bases; junction bases not matched to a gene: 9. For the CDR3, the DNA is TGTGCCAGCAGCTTAGGGCCACAGGGGGCTGCGGGCAATCAGCCCCAGCATTTT. Protein: CASSLGPQGAAGNQPQHF.

The DNA of the CDR3 is TGTGCCAGCAGTAGACAGCGGGAGATAATGGGTGAGCAGTTCTTC. Its protein product is CASSRQREIMGEQFF. The chain uses TRBV28 and TRBJ2-1, with TRBD2 matching over 8 bases. V lost 5 bases and J lost 9; bases outside the gene matches: 12. In germline, CDR1 is MDHEN, CDR2 SYDVKM. The CDR3 has 15 residues. The full variable domain, in which reference TRBV28 and TRBJ2-1 provide the parts outside the CDR3, is DVKVTQSSRYLVKRTGEKVFLECVQDMDHENMFWYRQDPGLGLRLIYFSYDVKMKEKGDIPEGYSVSREKKERFSLILESASTNQTSMYLCASSRQREIMGEQFFGPGTRLTVL.

V usage is TRBV11-2 and J usage is TRBJ2-1; a weak D match, TRBD1 (5 bases). This CDR3 contains 13 residues. From germline, CDR1 is SGHAT and CDR2 FQNNGV. The V gene lost 6 bases and the J gene lost 7 bases, with 13 bases spanning the gap. The DNA for the CDR3 is TGTGCCAGCAGGATCACGCAGGGAAATGAGCAGTTCTTC. Residues: CASRITQGNEQFF.

The rearrangement uses TRBV15 and TRBJ1-5; 10 nucleotides align to TRBD1. The CDR3 runs to 16 residues. CDR1 LNHNV and CDR2 YYDKDF come from the germline V gene (reference sequence). V lost 1 base and J lost 5; bases outside the gene matches: 5. The CDR3 DNA reads as TGTGCCACCAGCAGAGGACAGGGGGCAACGGATCAGCCCCAGCATTTT. Translated: CATSRGQGATDQPQHF. The complete variable domain, with remaining parts taken from reference TRBV15 and TRBJ1-5, reads DAMVIQNPRYQVTQFGKPVTLSCSQTLNHNVMYWYQQKSSQAPKLLFHYYDKDFNNEADTPDNFQSRRPNTSFCFLDIRSPGLGDTAMYLCATSRGQGATDQPQHFGDGTRLSIL.

Turning to this clone: In the same sample, other DNA sequences code for this CDR3. V usage is TRBV5-1 and J usage is TRBJ2-5; 7 bases are a match to TRBD1. Germline loops: CDR1 SGHRS, CDR2 YFSETQ. J gave up 4 bases and V 3 bases, and 3 bases lay outside the gene matches. The CDR3 has 13 amino acids. CDR3 amino acids: CASSSRGPETQYF. The CDR3 nucleotides are TGCGCCAGCAGCTCAAGGGGGCCAGAGACCCAGTACTTC. The entire variable domain, with the rest obtained from reference TRBV5-1 and TRBJ2-5, is as follows: KAGVTQTPRYLIKTRGQQVTLSCSPISGHRSVSWYQQTPGQGLQFLFEYFSETQRNKGNFPGRFSGRQFSNSRSEMNVSTLELGDSALYLCASSSRGPETQYFGPGTRLLVL.

This chain joins TRBV6-6 and TRBJ2-7, with a tentative D call TRBD1 (6 bases). V was pared by 0 bases and J by 4 bases, with 10 bases between. The germline CDR1 and CDR2 sequences are MNHNY and SVGAGI (reference sequence). CDR3 size: 14 residues. CDR3 nucleotide sequence: TGTGCCAGCAGTTACTCCGGGACATATTACGAGCAGTACTTC. Its protein is CASSYSGTYYEQYF.

V gene TRBV5-1 combines with J gene TRBJ2-3; 7 positions agree with TRBD2. V shed 0 bases and J 6 bases; nucleotides not matched to a gene: 10. Germline values: CDR1 SGHRS, CDR2 YFSETQ. This CDR3 is built from 16 residues. The CDR3 region has the DNA TGCGCCAGCAGCTTGGCGGCGGGAGCGGGTTCGGATACGCAGTATTTT. Residues: CASSLAAGAGSDTQYF. The whole variable domain, remainder taken from reference TRBV5-1 and TRBJ2-3, is KAGVTQTPRYLIKTRGQQVTLSCSPISGHRSVSWYQQTPGQGLQFLFEYFSETQRNKGNFPGRFSGRQFSNSRSEMNVSTLELGDSALYLCASSLAAGAGSDTQYFGPGTRLTVL.

V and J are TRBV5-1 and TRBJ1-5, with TRBD1 matching 7 bases. This CDR3 spans 15 amino acids. Germline CDR1 SGHRS, CDR2 YFSETQ. J gave up 0 bases and V 3 bases, and 3 bases lay outside the gene matches. The CDR3 is CASSSTGNSNQPQHF. The CDR3 DNA reads as TGCGCCAGCAGCTCGACAGGGAATAGCAATCAGCCCCAGCATTTT.